The clone carrying this T cell receptor beta chain has only a few counts. Its antigen is currently unknown. This record belongs to a study of cytomegalovirus exposure and HLA in healthy donors. Whole-study findings and limits: Most TCR beta V segments were productive about 87% or about 30% of the time in an earlier analysis.

The PCR was carried out with 60 Vbeta primers and 13 Jbeta primers. Profiled with immunoSEQ multiplex PCR; TCRdb holds only in-frame clones, not every one. The sample includes about 140,000 clones, more than 65% of them seen just once. Sequencing was done on a sample of PBMCs. This TCR was sampled from a woman aged 25 to 45 in good health and CMV-seronegative.

The CDR3 sequence is CASSLSQAETQYF. Here the CDR3 DNA reads TGTGCCAGCAGCTTAAGCCAGGCGGAGACCCAGTACTTC. V is TRBV7-3 and J is TRBJ2-5; D remains ambiguous. This CDR3 contains 13 residues. Per the germline V gene, CDR1 is SGHTA and CDR2 is FQGTGA. The V end lost 1 base, the J end lost 5 bases, and 8 bases lay between the germline ends.